Each of the 11 T cell receptor beta chains below was sequenced from the same sample in a study of blood T cell repertoires in COVID-19. Libraries were prepared by immunoSEQ multiplex PCR; TCRdb keeps only in-frame clonotypes and omits some of them. Of roughly 73,000 clones listed, 89% are singletons. Sequences were obtained from peripheral blood. These receptors all stem from a man older than 75 with acute or convalescent COVID-19.

This sequence joins TRBV4-1 and TRBJ2-3; TRBD2 agrees at 7 bases. CDR1 and CDR2 (germline): MGHRA, YSYEKL. The length of the CDR3 is 14 residues. Trimming at V came to 0 bases and at J to 6 bases, leaving 3 bases not matched to a gene. This chain's CDR3 is CASSQDQGGDTQYF. In DNA, the CDR3 is TGCGCCAGCAGCCAAGATCAGGGAGGGGATACGCAGTATTTT.

The V gene is TRBV5-1, the J gene TRBJ1-5; D is uncertain. The CDR3 totals 14 residues. Trimming shortened V by 5 bases and J by 0 bases, and 9 bases separated the two germline ends. The germline CDR1 and CDR2 sequences are SGHRS and YFSETQ. CDR3 loop: CASREGDSNQPQHF. The CDR3 DNA reads as TGCGCCAGCAGGGAGGGTGATAGCAATCAGCCCCAGCATTTT.

This chain joins TRBV4-1 and TRBJ1-2, with 8 positions matching TRBD1. Germline-derived CDR1 and CDR2 are MGHRA and YSYEKL. V was clipped by 4 bases and J by 4 bases; unmatched bases: 8. CDR3 length equals 15 residues. CDR3 protein: CASSRAPGTGYGYTF. Here the CDR3 DNA reads TGCGCCAGCAGCCGCGCTCCCGGGACAGGCTATGGCTACACCTTC.

In nucleotides, the CDR3 is TGTGCCAGTAGTCACCAGGGGTCCCAACTTGGCTACACCTTC. This encodes CASSHQGSQLGYTF. The chain joins TRBV19 to TRBJ1-2; maybe TRBD1 (6 bases). The germline CDR1 and CDR2 sequences are LNHDA and SQIVND (reference sequence). V was pared by 5 bases and J by 7 bases, with 17 bases between. CDR3 length: 14 amino acids.

As regards this clone: This same CDR3 is encoded by further DNA sequences in the sample. The chain's CDR3 is CASSLAANTEAFF. CDR3 bases: TGTGCCAGCAGTTTAGCGGCAAACACTGAAGCTTTCTTT. This rearrangement joins TRBV12-3 or TRBV12-4 to TRBJ1-1; no clear D. The CDR3 runs to 13 residues. The V end lost 0 bases, the J end lost 2 bases, and 4 bases lay between the germline ends.

This chain connects TRBV30 to TRBJ1-3; D is uncertain. Per germline, CDR1 GTSNPN and CDR2 SVGIG (reference sequence). CDR3 size: 16 residues. V dropped 5 bases and J dropped 0 bases, with 17 bases sitting between them. CDR3 residues: CAWYLLGAGSGNTIYF. CDR3 in DNA: TGTGCCTGGTATCTCCTAGGCGCCGGCTCTGGAAACACCATATATTTT.

The V call is TRBV5-1, the J call TRBJ1-1; D possibly corresponds to TRBD1 (6 bases). Trimming shortened V by 4 bases and J by 4 bases, and 14 bases separated the two germline ends. The CDR3 contains 14 residues. Germline CDR1 reads SGHRS; CDR2 reads YFSETQ. CDR3 amino acids: CASSGTGFGTEAFF. CDR3 sequence (DNA): TGCGCCAGCAGCGGAACAGGGTTCGGCACTGAAGCTTTCTTT. Full variable domain (remainder filled in from reference TRBV5-1 and TRBJ1-1): KAGVTQTPRYLIKTRGQQVTLSCSPISGHRSVSWYQQTPGQGLQFLFEYFSETQRNKGNFPGRFSGRQFSNSRSEMNVSTLELGDSALYLCASSGTGFGTEAFFGQGTRLTVV.

This chain joins TRBV7-2 and TRBJ2-7; 7 nucleotides agree with TRBD1. The CDR3 contains 14 residues. Unmatched junction bases numbered 4, after V lost 5 bases and J lost 0 bases. Germline V gene lookup returns CDR1 SGHTA and CDR2 FQGNSA. In DNA form, the CDR3 reads TGTGCCAGCAGCGTATGGGACAGCTCCTACGAGCAGTACTTC. Translation gives CASSVWDSSYEQYF.

The chain recombines TRBV9 with TRBJ1-6; a weak D match, TRBD1 (6 bases). Between the trimmed V and J ends, which lost 0 bases and 5 bases, there was a span of 9 bases. Per the germline V gene, CDR1 is SGDLS and CDR2 is YYNGEE. The CDR3 is made up of 15 amino acids. For the CDR3, the DNA is TGTGCCAGCAGCGTAGGGACAGCTAATAATTCACCCCTCCACTTT. It specifies CASSVGTANNSPLHF.

The chain is built from TRBV2 and TRBJ1-5; TRBD1 might be the D (6 bases). The CDR3 consists of 13 residues. V gave up 8 bases and J gave up 4 bases, with 12 bases separating them. Germline V CDR1 and CDR2: SNHLY, FYNNEI. This CDR3 reads CASGDQGNQPQHF. The CDR3 DNA reads TGTGCCAGCGGGGACCAGGGGAATCAGCCCCAGCATTTT.

The chain combines TRBV27 with TRBJ1-1; D unclear. The V gene lost 2 bases and the J gene lost 5 bases, with 15 bases spanning the gap. CDR1 is MNHEY and CDR2 is SMNVEV in the germline V gene (reference sequence). The CDR3 covers 15 residues. The CDR3 DNA reads as TGTGCCAGCAGTTTAGGTCCGGCCCCGAGGACTGAAGCTTTCTTT. Translating gives CASSLGPAPRTEAFF.